The 30 T cell receptor beta chains below come from one sample, sequenced in a study of blood T cell repertoires in COVID-19. Some clones are missing from TCRdb's copy, which holds only in-frame ones; the method was immunoSEQ multiplex PCR. The table has 140,000 or so clones, about 90% seen once; the top ten hold about 10%. Sequences were obtained from PBMCs or T cells enriched from blood (not recorded which). Receptors originate from a man aged 60 to 69 who had recovered from COVID-19.

The gene calls are TRBV4-1 and TRBJ1-1; TRBD1 agrees at 7 bases. V trimming: 1 base; J trimming: 6 bases; junction bases outside the gene matches: 8. CDR3 length equals 15 residues. Germline CDR1 is MGHRA and CDR2 is YSYEKL. The CDR3 region has the DNA TGCGCCAGCAGCCAAGGGGAAGGGGGCTTGGCTGAAGCTTTCTTT. Translation: CASSQGEGGLAEAFF.

V usage is TRBV7-9 and J usage is TRBJ2-5, with 7 bases aligning to TRBD2. The CDR3 sequence is 14 residues long. Germline CDR1 is SEHNR and CDR2 is FQNEAQ (reference sequence). Losses at the gene ends were 5 bases for V and 5 bases for J; bases not matched to a gene: 8. CDR3 amino acids: CASSERGSWETQYF. The DNA for the CDR3 is TGTGCCAGCAGCGAACGCGGGAGTTGGGAGACCCAGTACTTC.

V gene TRBV5-1 combines with J gene TRBJ1-1; TRBD1 aligns across 12 bases. The germline V gene encodes CDR1 SGHRS and CDR2 YFSETQ. CDR3 length: 16 residues. V trimming: 4 bases; J trimming: 0 bases; junction bases outside the gene matches: 4. The CDR3 is CASSPGQGAMNTEAFF. In nucleotides, the CDR3 is TGCGCCAGCAGCCCGGGACAGGGGGCCATGAACACTGAAGCTTTCTTT.

The rearrangement links TRBV10-3 to TRBJ1-5, with D tentatively TRBD1 (5 bases). Between the trimmed V and J ends, which lost 1 base and 7 bases, there was a span of 17 bases. Germline assignment: CDR1 ENHRY and CDR2 SYGVKD. The CDR3 extends over 16 amino acids. This chain's CDR3 is CAISEWGTGFQQPQHF. The CDR3 DNA follows: TGTGCCATCAGTGAGTGGGGAACAGGTTTCCAACAGCCCCAGCATTTT.

The V gene is TRBV21-1, the J gene TRBJ1-1; TRBD1 reflects the table's D call only, with no check against the DNA. TRBV21-1 is listed as a pseudogene. The CDR3 totals 15 residues. The CDR3 sequence is CASSKERGWRTEAFF. The CDR3 nucleotides read TGTGCCAGCAGCAAAGAAAGGGGATGGCGAACTGAAGCTTTCTTT.

This chain links TRBV7-9 with TRBJ1-4, with D possibly matching TRBD1 (5 bases). Looked up from germline, CDR1 is SEHNR and CDR2 is FQNEAQ (reference sequence). V was pared by 5 bases and J by 7 bases, with 17 bases between. The CDR3 loop spans 15 amino acids. The CDR3 nucleotides are TGTGCCAGCAGCACGCGGGACGTCCGGGGTGAAAAACTGTTTTTT. It translates to CASSTRDVRGEKLFF. Full variable domain (outside the CDR3, taken from reference TRBV7-9 and TRBJ1-4): DTGVSQNPRHKITKRGQNVTFRCDPISEHNRLYWYRQTLGQGPEFLTYFQNEAQLEKSRLLSDRFSAERPKGSFSTLEIQRTEQGDSAMYLCASSTRDVRGEKLFFGSGTQLSVL.

This chain connects TRBV14 to TRBJ1-3; D not resolved. Germline lookup yields CDR1 SGHDN and CDR2 FVKESK. The length of the CDR3 is 15 residues. Trimming took 4 bases from V and 0 from J, leaving 10 bases between them. CDR3 amino acids: CASSPWRSSGNTIYF. The CDR3 DNA reads as TGTGCCAGCAGCCCCTGGCGGAGCTCTGGAAACACCATATATTTT.

This clone appeared a few times. This chain joins TRBV28 and TRBJ1-2, with D maybe TRBD1 (5 bases). Germline CDR1 MDHEN, CDR2 SYDVKM. V gave up 5 bases and J gave up 6 bases, with 22 bases separating them. The CDR3 has 16 amino acids. CDR3 protein: CASSPLGLAGLDGYTF. The CDR3 DNA reads as TGTGCCAGCAGTCCCCTTGGGTTGGCAGGGCTGGATGGCTACACCTTC.

The chain joins TRBV23-1 to TRBJ2-7; D perhaps matches TRBD2 (6 bases). TRBV23-1 is given ORF status, its function remaining uncertain. Trimming left V 7 bases short and J 1 base short, with 17 bases between. The CDR3 consists of 15 residues. CDR3: CASTTGTEGSYEQYF. The CDR3, as DNA: TGCGCCAGCACAACCGGGACGGAGGGATCCTACGAGCAGTACTTC.

This clone was seen once. This sequence joins TRBV7-9 and TRBJ2-5; TRBD2 might be the D (6 bases). Germline V gene data show CDR1 as SEHNR and CDR2 as FQNEAQ (reference sequence). The length of the CDR3 is 12 residues. V was cut by 5 bases and J by 5 bases, with 9 bases left in between. The CDR3 here is CASSPRGETQYF. As DNA, the CDR3 is TGTGCCAGCAGCCCCCGGGGGGAGACCCAGTACTTC.

There are a few counts of this clone. DNA for the CDR3: TGTGCCAGCAAGAGGGGGCAACACACCGGGGAGCTGTTTTTT. This codes for CASKRGQHTGELFF. The chain joins TRBV28 to TRBJ2-2; 7 positions agree with TRBD1. The CDR3 is 14 residues long. Losses at the gene ends were 7 bases for V and 3 bases for J; bases not matched to a gene: 5. CDR1 and CDR2 (germline): MDHEN, SYDVKM.

This chain uses TRBV6-5 with TRBJ2-7, with TRBD2 matching over 10 bases. The germline CDR1 and CDR2 sequences are MNHEY and SVGAGI. The junction had 8 bases not matched to a gene; V was cut back by 8 bases and J by 4 bases. This CDR3 spans 14 amino acids. DNA for the CDR3: TGTGCCAGCGTGCGAACTAGCGGGGTTTACGAGCAGTACTTC. Amino acids: CASVRTSGVYEQYF.

V gene TRBV5-4 combines with J gene TRBJ2-3; no firm D call. V gave up 0 bases and J gave up 1 base, with 12 bases separating them. CDR1 SGHNT and CDR2 YYREEE come from the germline V gene (reference sequence). This CDR3 is 16 amino acids long. CDR3 coding DNA: TGTGCCAGCAGCTTGGGAGGTGGTCTACGCACAGATACGCAGTATTTT. Translated, it gives CASSLGGGLRTDTQYF.

The sample holds one count of this clone. This chain joins TRBV10-3 and TRBJ1-2, with a tentative D call TRBD1 (5 bases). The V end lost 11 bases, the J end lost 4 bases, and 20 bases lay between the germline ends. This CDR3 is 14 amino acids long. CDR1 ENHRY and CDR2 SYGVKD come from the germline V gene. The CDR3 sequence: CASEDKAVPYGYTF. CDR3 DNA: TGTGCCTCAGAGGACAAGGCCGTGCCCTATGGCTACACCTTC.

J is TRBJ2-5 and V is TRBV30, with TRBD2 matching over 8 bases. CDR3 size: 14 residues. The junction had 6 bases not matched to a gene; V was cut back by 4 bases and J by 2 bases. Looked up from germline, CDR1 is GTSNPN and CDR2 is SVGIG (reference sequence). CDR3 DNA sequence: TGTGCCTGGACCCCGACTAGCGCGCAAGAGACCCAGTACTTC. Translated, it gives CAWTPTSAQETQYF.

This clone has only one observation. The chain joins TRBV12-3 or TRBV12-4 to TRBJ1-1; D uncertain. The CDR3 totals 12 residues. V lost 7 bases, J lost 4 bases, and 10 bases lay in between. This CDR3 reads CASKFELTEAFF. CDR3 nucleotides: TGTGCCAGCAAGTTCGAGCTCACTGAAGCTTTCTTT.

This clone appeared a few times. The V gene is TRBV4-1, the J gene TRBJ2-7; D perhaps matches TRBD1 (6 bases). The CDR3 extends over 13 amino acids. Trimming took 4 bases from V and 3 from J, leaving 10 bases between them. Germline CDR1 and CDR2: MGHRA and YSYEKL. CDR3 coding DNA: TGCGCCAGCAGCCTCGAGGACAGCTACGAGCAGTACTTC. Translated, it gives CASSLEDSYEQYF.

The chain links TRBV7-2 to TRBJ1-2; D remains ambiguous. The germline gives CDR1 SGHTA, CDR2 FQGNSA. The CDR3 loop spans 13 amino acids. Between the trimmed V and J ends, which lost 4 bases and 1 base, there was a span of 7 bases. CDR3 residues: CASSSQFNYGYTF. DNA for the CDR3: TGTGCCAGCAGCTCCCAGTTTAACTATGGCTACACCTTC.

This clone was seen a few times. CDR3 nucleotide sequence: TGTGCCAGCAGTCGGGACAATCTTTACAATGAGCAGTTCTTC. Its translation: CASSRDNLYNEQFF. The rearrangement links TRBV2 to TRBJ2-1; tentative D call: TRBD1 (6 bases). Germline CDR1 reads SNHLY; CDR2 reads FYNNEI. The CDR3 length is 14 residues. V lost 5 bases and J lost 4, with 12 bases in between.

CDR3 loop: CASSLGLAGDTQYF. CDR3 nucleotides: TGTGCCAGCAGCTTAGGACTAGCGGGCGATACGCAGTATTTT. The chain couples TRBV11-3 to TRBJ2-3, with 10 bases matching TRBD2. The V gene's germline CDR1 is SGHNT and CDR2 YENEEA. V was clipped by 1 base and J by 6 bases; unmatched bases: 1. The CDR3 runs to 14 residues.

As DNA, the CDR3 is TGTGCCAGCAGCCTAGGCGGGGTCGAGCAGTACTTC. Translating it yields CASSLGGVEQYF. The V call is TRBV2, the J call TRBJ2-7; TRBD2 might be the D (6 bases). Germline lookup yields CDR1 SNHLY and CDR2 FYNNEI. The CDR3 has 12 amino acids. V was cut by 6 bases and J by 6 bases, with 12 bases left in between.

Comment on this clone: This sample includes further DNA sequences coding for the same CDR3. The chain employs TRBV2 and TRBJ2-1, with 11 bases aligning to TRBD2. V was clipped by 9 bases and J by 2 bases; unmatched bases: 3. CDR1 and CDR2 from the germline V gene are SNHLY and FYNNEI. The CDR3 spans 14 residues. CDR3: CASRLAGTYNEQFF. In nucleotides, the CDR3 is TGTGCCAGTAGACTAGCGGGAACCTACAATGAGCAGTTCTTC.

This rearrangement joins TRBV27 to TRBJ2-5; TRBD1 matches at 7 bases. V was pared by 5 bases and J by 5 bases, with 8 bases of the junction left unmatched. The CDR3 runs to 14 residues. CDR1 is MNHEY and CDR2 is SMNVEV in the germline V gene (reference sequence). The CDR3 sequence: CASSALGQDETQYF. The CDR3 DNA follows: TGTGCCAGCAGTGCCCTCGGACAGGATGAGACCCAGTACTTC.

The J gene is TRBJ2-3, the V gene TRBV4-1, with TRBD1 matching over 7 bases. CDR1 is MGHRA and CDR2 is YSYEKL in the germline V gene. The V segment lost 1 base and the J segment 1 base; nucleotides outside the gene matches: 8. This CDR3 is 17 amino acids long. CDR3: CASSQGGAGGGTDTQYF. CDR3 nucleotides: TGCGCCAGCAGCCAAGGAGGGGCAGGGGGAGGCACAGATACGCAGTATTTT.

This rearrangement joins TRBV7-9 to TRBJ1-4; D is unresolved. Looked up from germline, CDR1 is SEHNR and CDR2 is FQNEAQ (reference sequence). CDR3 length: 14 residues. The V and J ends lost 5 bases and 3 bases respectively, with 10 bases between them. The CDR3 loop is CASSLWAANEKLFF. CDR3 nucleotide sequence: TGTGCCAGCAGCCTCTGGGCCGCTAATGAAAAACTGTTTTTT.

V usage is TRBV7-6 and J usage is TRBJ1-4; 7 positions agree with TRBD1. Germline values: CDR1 SGHVS, CDR2 FNYEAQ. This CDR3 spans 15 amino acids. J gave up 3 bases and V 4 bases, and 5 bases lay outside the gene matches. In DNA form, the CDR3 reads TGTGCCAGCAGCTCCCGGGACAGCTCTAATGAAAAACTGTTTTTT. It translates to CASSSRDSSNEKLFF.

This rearrangement joins TRBV7-9 to TRBJ1-2; 7 bases agree with TRBD1. The CDR3 has 16 residues. J lost 12 bases, V lost 2 bases, and 18 bases had no gene match. The germline gives CDR1 SEHNR, CDR2 FQNEAQ (reference sequence). The DNA for the CDR3 is TGTGCCAGCAGCTTACAATCTCCGGACAGGTGGGGGTTAGACACCTTC. Protein sequence: CASSLQSPDRWGLDTF.

DNA of the CDR3: TGCGCCAGCAGGTGGACTACCGAGACAGACCGTAACACTGAAGCTTTCTTT. It yields the protein CASRWTTETDRNTEAFF. The chain links TRBV5-1 to TRBJ1-1; tentatively, D is TRBD1 (5 bases). There are 17 residues in the CDR3. The germline CDR1 and CDR2 sequences are SGHRS and YFSETQ. The V and J ends lost 5 bases and 2 bases respectively, with 22 bases between them.

This clone was picked up a small number of times. V is TRBV20-1 and J is TRBJ1-6, with D maybe TRBD1 (5 bases). The CDR3 has 11 residues. Germline V lookup: CDR1 DFQATT, CDR2 SNEGSKA (reference sequence). Trimming took off 4 bases at V and 10 bases at J, with 8 bases between the two ends. In nucleotides, the CDR3 is TGCAGTGCTACGGGGGTATCACCCCTCCACTTT. It translates to CSATGVSPLHF.

Concerning this clone: The sample carries other DNA sequences with the same CDR3. V gene TRBV18 combines with J gene TRBJ2-7; TRBD1 agrees at 9 bases. Germline CDR1 KGHSH, CDR2 LQKENI. This CDR3 has 16 residues. Trimming took 6 bases from V and 5 from J; bases not matched to a gene: 14. The CDR3, as DNA: TGTGCCAGCTCTCCCTCCCCTTCCGGGACAGGGAACGAGCAGTACTTC. Translation: CASSPSPSGTGNEQYF. Full variable domain (missing parts from reference TRBV18 and TRBJ2-7): NAGVMQNPRHLVRRRGQEARLRCSPMKGHSHVYWYRQLPEEGLKFMVYLQKENIIDESGMPKERFSAEFPKEGPSILRIQQVVRGDSAAYFCASSPSPSGTGNEQYFGPGTRLTVT.